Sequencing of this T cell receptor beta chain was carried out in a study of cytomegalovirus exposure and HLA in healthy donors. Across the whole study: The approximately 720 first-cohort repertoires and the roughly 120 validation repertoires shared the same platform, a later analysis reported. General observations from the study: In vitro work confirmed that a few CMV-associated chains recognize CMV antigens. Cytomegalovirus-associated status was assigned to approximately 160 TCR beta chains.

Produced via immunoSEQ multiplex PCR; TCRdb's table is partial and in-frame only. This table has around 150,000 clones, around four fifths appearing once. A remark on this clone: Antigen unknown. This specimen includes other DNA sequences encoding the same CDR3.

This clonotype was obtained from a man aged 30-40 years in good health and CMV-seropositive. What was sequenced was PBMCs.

Here the CDR3 DNA reads TGTGCCAGCAGCTTGTCGAGCTACGAGCAGTACTTC. Translated, it gives CASSLSSYEQYF. The chain is built from TRBV5-6 and TRBJ2-7; D remains ambiguous. Germline V gives CDR1 SGHDT, CDR2 YYEEEE. V was clipped by 1 base and J by 3 bases, with 5 bases between them. The CDR3 totals 12 residues.